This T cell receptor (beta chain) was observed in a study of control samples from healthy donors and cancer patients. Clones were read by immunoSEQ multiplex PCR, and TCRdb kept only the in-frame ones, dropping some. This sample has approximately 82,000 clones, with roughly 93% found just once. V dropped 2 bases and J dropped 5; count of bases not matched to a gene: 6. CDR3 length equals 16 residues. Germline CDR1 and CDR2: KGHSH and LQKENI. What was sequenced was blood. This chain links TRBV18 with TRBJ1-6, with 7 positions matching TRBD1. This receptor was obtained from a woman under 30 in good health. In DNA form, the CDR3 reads TGTGCCAGCTCACCAATCAGCGGGACAGATAATTCACCCCTCCACTTT. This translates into CASSPISGTDNSPLHF. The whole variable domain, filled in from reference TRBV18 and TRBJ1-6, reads NAGVMQNPRHLVRRRGQEARLRCSPMKGHSHVYWYRQLPEEGLKFMVYLQKENIIDESGMPKERFSAEFPKEGPSILRIQQVVRGDSAAYFCASSPISGTDNSPLHFGNGTRLTVT.